A single sample is the source of the 3 T cell receptor beta chains below, sequenced in a study of T-cell reconstitution after alpha-beta-depleted transplantation in children. Unique molecular identifiers were used in preparing the TCRbeta library. TCRdb re-called the PCR reads through MiXCR, storing one row per CDR3 protein. The sample lists about 240,000 distinct CDR3 sequences, around 12% occurring once. The sequences come from PBMCs from the stem cell graft donor, collected from the stem cell graft. The receptor set was obtained from a human donor who donated a stem cell graft to a child with acute lymphoblastic leukemia.

This clonotype was seen at least ten times. The chain couples TRBV6-1 to TRBJ2-5; 10 bases fit TRBD1. This CDR3 is built from 15 residues. V shed 6 bases, J shed 3 bases, and the junction held 7 bases outside the gene matches. Per the germline V gene, CDR1 is MNHNS and CDR2 is SASEGT. The CDR3 nucleotides read TGTGCCAGCAGGCCCGCCGGACAGGGGGAAGAGACCCAGTACTTC. Encoded protein: CASRPAGQGEETQYF.

This clonotype appeared many times. This chain uses TRBV24-1 with TRBJ2-2, with D unresolved. The germline gives CDR1 KGHDR, CDR2 SFDVKD. V lost 6 bases to trimming and J lost 4 bases, with 17 bases between them. The CDR3 is 16 residues long. The CDR3 loop reads CATSLPGRSSTGELFF. Here the CDR3 DNA reads TGTGCCACCAGTCTTCCAGGACGTTCGAGCACCGGGGAGCTGTTTTTT.

This clonotype was found many times. V gene TRBV5-6 combines with J gene TRBJ2-7; no definite D call. CDR3 size: 15 residues. Germline CDR1 SGHDT, CDR2 YYEEEE. V lost 4 bases and J 3 bases, leaving 17 bases between the germline ends. The CDR3 loop is CASSPWGSELYEQYF. The CDR3, as DNA: TGTGCCAGCAGCCCCTGGGGAAGCGAGCTCTACGAGCAGTACTTC. Full variable domain (outside the CDR3, taken from reference TRBV5-6 and TRBJ2-7): DAGVTQSPTHLIKTRGQQVTLRCSPKSGHDTVSWYQQALGQGPQFIFQYYEEEERQRGNFPDRFSGHQFPNYSSELNVNALLLGDSALYLCASSPWGSELYEQYFGPGTRLTVT.